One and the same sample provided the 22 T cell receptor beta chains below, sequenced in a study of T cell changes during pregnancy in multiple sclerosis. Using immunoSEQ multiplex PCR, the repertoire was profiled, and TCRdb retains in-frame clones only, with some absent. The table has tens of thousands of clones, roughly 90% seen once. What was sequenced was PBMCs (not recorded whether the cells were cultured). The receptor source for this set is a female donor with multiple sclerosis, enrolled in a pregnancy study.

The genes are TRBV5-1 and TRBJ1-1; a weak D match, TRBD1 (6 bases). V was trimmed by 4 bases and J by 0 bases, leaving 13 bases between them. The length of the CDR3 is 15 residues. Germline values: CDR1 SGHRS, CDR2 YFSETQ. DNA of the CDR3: TGCGCCAGCAGCGCCCAGGGGACACTGAACACTGAAGCTTTCTTT. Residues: CASSAQGTLNTEAFF.

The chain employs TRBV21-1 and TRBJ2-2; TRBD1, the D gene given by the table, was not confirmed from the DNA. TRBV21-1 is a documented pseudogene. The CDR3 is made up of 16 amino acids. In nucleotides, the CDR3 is TGTGCCAGCAGCAAAGCGCTCCAGGGAAACACCGGGGAGCTGTTTTTT. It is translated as CASSKALQGNTGELFF.

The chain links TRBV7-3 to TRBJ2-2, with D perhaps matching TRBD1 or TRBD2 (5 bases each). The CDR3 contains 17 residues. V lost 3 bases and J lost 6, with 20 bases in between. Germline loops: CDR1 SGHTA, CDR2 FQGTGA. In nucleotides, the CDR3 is TGTGCCAGCAGCTTTAATCCCAGTACAGGAGGCCCCGGGGAGCTGTTTTTT. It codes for CASSFNPSTGGPGELFF.

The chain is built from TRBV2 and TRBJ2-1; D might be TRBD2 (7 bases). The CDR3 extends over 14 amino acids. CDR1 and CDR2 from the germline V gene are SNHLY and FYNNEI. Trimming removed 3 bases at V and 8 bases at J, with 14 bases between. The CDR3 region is CASSDWGAGDEQFF. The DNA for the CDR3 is TGTGCCAGCAGTGATTGGGGGGCGGGGGATGAGCAGTTCTTC.

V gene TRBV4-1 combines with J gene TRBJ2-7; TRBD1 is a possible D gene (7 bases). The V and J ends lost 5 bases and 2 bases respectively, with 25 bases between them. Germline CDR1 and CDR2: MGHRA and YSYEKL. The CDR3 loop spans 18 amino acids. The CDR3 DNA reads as TGCGCCAGCAGCAATTGGGGGGTCGTATCAGGGGGAGCCTACGAGCAGTACTTC. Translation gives CASSNWGVVSGGAYEQYF.

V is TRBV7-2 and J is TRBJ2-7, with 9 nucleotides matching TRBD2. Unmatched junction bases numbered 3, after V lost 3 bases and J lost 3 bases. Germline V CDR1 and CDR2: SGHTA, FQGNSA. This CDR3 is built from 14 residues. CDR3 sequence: CASSFSGSNYEQYF. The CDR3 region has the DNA TGTGCCAGCAGCTTTAGCGGGAGCAACTACGAGCAGTACTTC. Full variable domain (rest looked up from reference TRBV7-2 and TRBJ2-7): GAGVSQSPSNKVTEKGKDVELRCDPISGHTALYWYRQSLGQGLEFLIYFQGNSAPDKSGLPSDRFSAERTGGSVSTLTIQRTQQEDSAVYLCASSFSGSNYEQYFGPGTRLTVT.

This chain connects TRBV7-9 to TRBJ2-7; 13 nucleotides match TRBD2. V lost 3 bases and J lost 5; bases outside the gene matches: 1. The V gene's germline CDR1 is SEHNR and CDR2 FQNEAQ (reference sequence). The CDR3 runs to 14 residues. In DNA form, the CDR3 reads TGTGCCAGCAGCTTGACTAGCGGGAGGAACGAGCAGTACTTC. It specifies CASSLTSGRNEQYF.

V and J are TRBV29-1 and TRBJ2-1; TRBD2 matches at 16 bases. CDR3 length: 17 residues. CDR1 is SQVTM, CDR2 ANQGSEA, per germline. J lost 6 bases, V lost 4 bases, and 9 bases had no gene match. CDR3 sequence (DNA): TGCAGCGTTGGGGGGACTAGCGGGAGGGTAAGAAGCAATGAGCAGTTCTTC. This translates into CSVGGTSGRVRSNEQFF.

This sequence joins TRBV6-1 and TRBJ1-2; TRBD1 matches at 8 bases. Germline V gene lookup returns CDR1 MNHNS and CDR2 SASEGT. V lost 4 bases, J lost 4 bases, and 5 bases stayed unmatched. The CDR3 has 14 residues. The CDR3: CASSVGTGSYGYTF. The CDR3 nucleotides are TGTGCCAGCAGTGTCGGGACAGGAAGCTATGGCTACACCTTC.

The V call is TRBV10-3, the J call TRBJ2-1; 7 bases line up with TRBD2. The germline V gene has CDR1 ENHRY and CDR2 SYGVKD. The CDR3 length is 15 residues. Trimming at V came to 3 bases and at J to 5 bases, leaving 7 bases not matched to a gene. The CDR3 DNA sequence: TGTGCCATCAGTGAAGCCCTAGCGGCAAACAATGAGCAGTTCTTC. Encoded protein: CAISEALAANNEQFF.

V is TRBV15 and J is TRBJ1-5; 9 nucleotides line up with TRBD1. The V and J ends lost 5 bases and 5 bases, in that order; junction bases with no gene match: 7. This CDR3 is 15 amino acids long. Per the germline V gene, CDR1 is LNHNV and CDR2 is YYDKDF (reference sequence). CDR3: CATSEDRGDYQPQHF. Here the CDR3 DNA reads TGTGCCACCAGCGAGGACAGGGGTGACTATCAGCCCCAGCATTTT.

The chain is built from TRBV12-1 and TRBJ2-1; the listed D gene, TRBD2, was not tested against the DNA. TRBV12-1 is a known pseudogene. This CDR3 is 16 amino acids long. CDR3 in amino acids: CASTASGLAGGDEQFF. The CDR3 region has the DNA TGTGCCAGCACCGCCTCGGGGTTGGCGGGTGGGGATGAGCAGTTCTTC.

CDR3: CASSPRTDRVLGYEQYF. CDR3 nucleotide sequence: TGTGCCAGCAGTCCCCGGACGGACAGGGTTCTGGGCTACGAGCAGTACTTC. The chain employs TRBV7-9 and TRBJ2-7; 8 bases map to TRBD1. Germline V CDR1 and CDR2: SEHNR, FQNEAQ (reference sequence). The J segment lost 3 bases and the V segment lost 6 bases, leaving 16 bases of the junction unmatched. This CDR3 region has 17 residues.

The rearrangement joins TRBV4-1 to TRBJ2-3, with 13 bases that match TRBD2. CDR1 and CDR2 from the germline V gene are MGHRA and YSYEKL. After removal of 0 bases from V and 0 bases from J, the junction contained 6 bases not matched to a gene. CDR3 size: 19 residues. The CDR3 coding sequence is TGCGCCAGCAGCCAAGAGGGACTAGCGGGGCGGACTAGCACAGATACGCAGTATTTT. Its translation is CASSQEGLAGRTSTDTQYF.

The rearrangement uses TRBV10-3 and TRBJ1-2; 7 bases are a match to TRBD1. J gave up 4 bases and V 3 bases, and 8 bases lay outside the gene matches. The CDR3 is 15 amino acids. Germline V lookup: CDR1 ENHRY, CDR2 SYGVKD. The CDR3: CAISELQGPRYGYTF. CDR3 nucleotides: TGTGCCATCAGTGAATTACAGGGGCCGCGCTATGGCTACACCTTC.

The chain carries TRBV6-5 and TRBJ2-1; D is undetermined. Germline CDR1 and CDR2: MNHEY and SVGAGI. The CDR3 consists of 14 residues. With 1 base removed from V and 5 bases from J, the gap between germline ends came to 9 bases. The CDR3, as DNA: TGTGCCAGCAGTTACTACCAACGAGACAATGAGCAGTTCTTC. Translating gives CASSYYQRDNEQFF.

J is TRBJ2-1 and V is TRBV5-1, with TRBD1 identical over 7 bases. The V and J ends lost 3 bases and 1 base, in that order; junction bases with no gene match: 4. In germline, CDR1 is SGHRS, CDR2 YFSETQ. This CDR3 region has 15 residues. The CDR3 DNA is TGCGCCAGCAGCTCGCAGGGGGTTTCCTACAATGAGCAGTTCTTC. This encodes CASSSQGVSYNEQFF.

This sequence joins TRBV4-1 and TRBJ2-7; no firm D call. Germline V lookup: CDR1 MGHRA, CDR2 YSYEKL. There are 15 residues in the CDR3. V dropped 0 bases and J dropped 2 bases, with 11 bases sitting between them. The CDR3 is CASSQEARDPYEQYF. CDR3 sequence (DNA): TGCGCCAGCAGCCAAGAAGCAAGAGATCCCTACGAGCAGTACTTC.

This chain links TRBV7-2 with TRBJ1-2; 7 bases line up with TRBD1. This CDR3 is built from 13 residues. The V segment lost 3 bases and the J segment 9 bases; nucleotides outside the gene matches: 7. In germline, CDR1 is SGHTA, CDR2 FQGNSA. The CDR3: CASSLEGARSYTF. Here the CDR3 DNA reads TGTGCCAGCAGCTTGGAGGGGGCTCGGAGCTACACCTTC.

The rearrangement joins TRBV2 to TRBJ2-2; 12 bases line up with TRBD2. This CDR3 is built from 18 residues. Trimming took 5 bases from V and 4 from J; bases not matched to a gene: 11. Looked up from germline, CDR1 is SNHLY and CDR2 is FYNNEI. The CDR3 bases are TGTGCCAGCAGTTTCTACCACCTAGCGGGAGGGGTCACCGGGGAGCTGTTTTTT. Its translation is CASSFYHLAGGVTGELFF.

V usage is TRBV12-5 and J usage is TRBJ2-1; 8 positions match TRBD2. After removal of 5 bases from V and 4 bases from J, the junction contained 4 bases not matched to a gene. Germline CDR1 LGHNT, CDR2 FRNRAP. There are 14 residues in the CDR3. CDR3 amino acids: CASGAGREYNEQFF. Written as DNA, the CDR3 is TGTGCTAGTGGTGCCGGGAGGGAATACAATGAGCAGTTCTTC. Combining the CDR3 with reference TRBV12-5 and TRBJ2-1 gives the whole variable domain DARVTQTPRHKVTEMGQEVTMRCQPILGHNTVFWYRQTMMQGLELLAYFRNRAPLDDSGMPKDRFSAEMPDATLATLKIQPSEPRDSAVYFCASGAGREYNEQFFGPGTRLTVL.

Here the CDR3 DNA reads TGCGCCAGCAGCCAAGCAGGGGGGGCTTGGGAGCAGTTCTTC. It translates to CASSQAGGAWEQFF. This chain links TRBV4-1 with TRBJ2-1; the D call may be TRBD1 or TRBD2 (7 bases each). Germline CDR1 is MGHRA and CDR2 is YSYEKL. V lost 1 base to trimming and J lost 10 bases, with 14 bases between them. CDR3 length: 14 residues.